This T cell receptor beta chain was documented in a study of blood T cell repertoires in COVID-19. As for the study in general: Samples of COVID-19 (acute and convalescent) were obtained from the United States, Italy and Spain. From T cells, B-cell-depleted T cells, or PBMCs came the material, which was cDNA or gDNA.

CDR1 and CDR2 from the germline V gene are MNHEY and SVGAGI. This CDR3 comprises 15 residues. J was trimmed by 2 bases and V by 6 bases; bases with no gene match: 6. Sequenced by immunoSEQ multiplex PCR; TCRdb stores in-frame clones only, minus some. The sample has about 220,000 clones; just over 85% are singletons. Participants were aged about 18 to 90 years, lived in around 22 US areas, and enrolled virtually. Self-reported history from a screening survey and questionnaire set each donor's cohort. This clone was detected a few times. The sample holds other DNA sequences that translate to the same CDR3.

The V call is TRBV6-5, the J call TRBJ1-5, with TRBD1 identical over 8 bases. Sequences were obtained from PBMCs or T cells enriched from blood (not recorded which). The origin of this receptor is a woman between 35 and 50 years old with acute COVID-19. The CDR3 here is CASSRTGNGNQPQHF. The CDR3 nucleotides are TGTGCCAGCAGCAGGACAGGGAACGGCAATCAGCCCCAGCATTTT.